The clone carrying this T cell receptor (beta chain) has more than one count but fewer than ten. Germline CDR1 and CDR2: MDHEN and SYDVKM. This CDR3 region has 14 residues. Trimming pared 6 bases from V and 5 bases from J, leaving 16 bases between. These data are taken from a study of regulatory T cells in long-lasting Graves disease. In building TCR beta libraries, iRepertoire HTBI primers were used together with Arm-PCR of CDR3 regions. Each CDR3 protein is one row after TCRdb ran MiXCR on the multiplex PCR reads. The sample includes about 610,000 distinct CDR3 sequences, roughly 15% of them seen just once. Regarding time point: newly diagnosed GD, antithyroid drugs for less than 3 months. The TCR library was prepared using RNA isolated from PBMCs. EDTA tubes collected nine milliliters of peripheral blood. In addition, the sample was reused for a study of T cells in Graves' hyperthyroidism and ophthalmopathy.

This receptor was taken from a man aged 18 to 29 with Graves disease. This chain links TRBV28 with TRBJ2-5; D possibly matches TRBD1 or TRBD2 (6 bases each). Here the sequenced sample was peripheral blood mononuclear cells (PBMCs), taken at new diagnosis, from a patient treated with antithyroid drugs. CDR3 sequence (DNA): TGTGCCAGCAGACCAAGCGGAGGGGGGGAGACCCAGTACTTC. It translates to CASRPSGGGETQYF.